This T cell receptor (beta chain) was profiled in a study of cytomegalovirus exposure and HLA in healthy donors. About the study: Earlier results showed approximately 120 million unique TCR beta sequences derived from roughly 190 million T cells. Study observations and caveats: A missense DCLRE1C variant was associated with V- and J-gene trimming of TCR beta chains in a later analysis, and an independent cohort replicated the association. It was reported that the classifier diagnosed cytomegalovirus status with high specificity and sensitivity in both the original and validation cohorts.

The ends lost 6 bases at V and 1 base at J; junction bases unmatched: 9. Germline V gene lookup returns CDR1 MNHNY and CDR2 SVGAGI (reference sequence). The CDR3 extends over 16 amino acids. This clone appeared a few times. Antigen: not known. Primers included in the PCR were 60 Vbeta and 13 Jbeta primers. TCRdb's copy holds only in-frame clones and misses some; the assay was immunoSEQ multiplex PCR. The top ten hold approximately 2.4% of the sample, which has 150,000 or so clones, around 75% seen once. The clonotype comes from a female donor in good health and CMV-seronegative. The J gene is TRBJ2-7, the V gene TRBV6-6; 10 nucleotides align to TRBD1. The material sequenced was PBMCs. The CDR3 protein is CASRRQGALVSYEQYF. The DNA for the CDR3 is TGTGCCAGCAGGAGACAGGGGGCTCTCGTTTCCTACGAGCAGTACTTC.